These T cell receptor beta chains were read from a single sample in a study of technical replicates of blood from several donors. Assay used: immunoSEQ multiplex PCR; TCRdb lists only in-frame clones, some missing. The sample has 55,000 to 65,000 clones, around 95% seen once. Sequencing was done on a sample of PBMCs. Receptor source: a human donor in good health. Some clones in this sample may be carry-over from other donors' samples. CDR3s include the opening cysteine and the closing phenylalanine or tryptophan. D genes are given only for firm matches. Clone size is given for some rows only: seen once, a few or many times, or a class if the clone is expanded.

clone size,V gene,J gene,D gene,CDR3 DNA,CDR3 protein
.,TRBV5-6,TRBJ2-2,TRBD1,TGTGCCAGCAGGAAAGACAGGGGGTCGGTGAGCACCGGGGAGCTGTTTTTT,CASRKDRGSVSTGELFF
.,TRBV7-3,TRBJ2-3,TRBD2,TGTGCCAGCGCTGGGACTAGCGCTACCGATACGCAGTATTTT,CASAGTSATDTQYF
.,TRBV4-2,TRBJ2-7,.,TGTGCCAGCAGCCAAGGATTGGAGGGTGACGAGCAGTACTTC,CASSQGLEGDEQYF
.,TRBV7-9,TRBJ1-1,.,TGTGCCAGCAGCTTAGGGCAGAACACTGAAGCTTTCTTT,CASSLGQNTEAFF
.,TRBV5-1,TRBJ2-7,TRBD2,TGCGCCAGCAGCTTGACTAGCGGGAGCTACGAGCAGTACTTC,CASSLTSGSYEQYF
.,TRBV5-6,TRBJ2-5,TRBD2,TGTGCCAGCAGCTTGGCGCCTAGCGGAGGGGCATACACCCAGTACTTC,CASSLAPSGGAYTQYF
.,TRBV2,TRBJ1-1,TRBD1,TGTGCCAGCGTCATACAGGGGTCGAACACTGAAGCTTTCTTT,CASVIQGSNTEAFF
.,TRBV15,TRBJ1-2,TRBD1,TGTGCCACCAGCAGAGGACAGGGGGCCGGGTATGGCTACACCTTC,CATSRGQGAGYGYTF
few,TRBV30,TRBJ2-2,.,TGTGCCTGGAGTGCTGGACTCCTCTTTGGGGAGCTGTTTTTT,CAWSAGLLFGELFF
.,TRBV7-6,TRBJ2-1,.,TGTGCCAGCAGCCCCTGGCCCGAGGGTGAGCAGTTCTTC,CASSPWPEGEQFF
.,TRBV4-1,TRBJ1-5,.,TGCGCCAGCAGCCTGGGGGGATGGGGCAATCAGCCCCAGCATTTT,CASSLGGWGNQPQHF
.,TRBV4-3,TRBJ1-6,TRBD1,TGCGCCAGCAGCCAAGGGACAGGGGTTAATTCACCCCTCCACTTT,CASSQGTGVNSPLHF
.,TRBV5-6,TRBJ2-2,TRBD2,TGTGCCAGCAGCCTGGGGGGGACTAGCAAGTCCACCGGGGAGCTGTTTTTT,CASSLGGTSKSTGELFF
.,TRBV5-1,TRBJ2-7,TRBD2,TGCGCCAGCAGCTTGGTAGCGGGGGTTTCCTTTTACGAGCAGTACTTC,CASSLVAGVSFYEQYF